Included here is one TCR beta chain sequence, with context. TCRdb ran MiXCR on the RACE reads and lists one entry per CDR3 protein. The sample yields about 39,000 distinct CDR3 sequences, about 12% seen once. Per germline, CDR1 WNHNN and CDR2 SYGVQD (reference sequence). The V end lost 8 bases, the J end lost 0 bases, and 10 bases lay between the germline ends. This CDR3 has 13 residues. Time point meaning: patch test 3, about 24 weeks after DPC sensitization. As for treatment: therapeutic diphenylcyclopropenone sensitization with weekly scalp DPC. The authors extracted total RNA from unfractionated whole blood. This sample is drawn from a study of human T cells and chemical hapten exposure.

The sample consisted of whole blood, taken in connection with sensitization to the hapten diphenylcyclopropenone (DPC). V usage is TRBV10-1 and J usage is TRBJ1-1, with D unclear. The TCR comes from a woman aged 40 to 50 with alopecia areata. Some clones in this sample may be carry-over from other donors' samples. The CDR3 DNA follows: TGCGCCAGCCAAGACACAATGAACACTGAAGCTTTCTTT. As protein: CASQDTMNTEAFF.